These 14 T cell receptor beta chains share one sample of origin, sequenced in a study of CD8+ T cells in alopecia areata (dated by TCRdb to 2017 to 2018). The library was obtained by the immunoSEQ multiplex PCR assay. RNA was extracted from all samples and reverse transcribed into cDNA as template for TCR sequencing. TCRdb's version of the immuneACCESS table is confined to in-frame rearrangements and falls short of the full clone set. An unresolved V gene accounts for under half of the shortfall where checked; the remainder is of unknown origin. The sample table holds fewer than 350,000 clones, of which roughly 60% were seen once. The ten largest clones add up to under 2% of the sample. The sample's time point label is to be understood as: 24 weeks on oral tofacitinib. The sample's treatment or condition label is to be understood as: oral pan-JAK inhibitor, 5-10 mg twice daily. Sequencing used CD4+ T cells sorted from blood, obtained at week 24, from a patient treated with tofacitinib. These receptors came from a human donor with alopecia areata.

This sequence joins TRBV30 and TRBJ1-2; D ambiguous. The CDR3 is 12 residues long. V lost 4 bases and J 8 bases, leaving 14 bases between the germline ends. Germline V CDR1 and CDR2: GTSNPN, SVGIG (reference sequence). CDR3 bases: TGTGCCTGGAACGTTGATAGGTCGGGCTACACCTTC. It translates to CAWNVDRSGYTF.

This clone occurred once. The CDR3 sequence is CASSLPLGRQETQYF. DNA for the CDR3: TGTGCCAGCAGCTTGCCTCTGGGGAGACAAGAGACCCAGTACTTC. The genes are TRBV7-9 and TRBJ2-5, with a weak D call TRBD2 (5 bases). CDR1 and CDR2 (germline): SEHNR, FQNEAQ (reference sequence). Trimming stripped 3 bases from V and 2 bases from J, with 13 bases between. This CDR3 is built from 15 residues. Filled out from reference TRBV7-9 and TRBJ2-5, the complete variable domain reads DTGVSQNPRHKITKRGQNVTFRCDPISEHNRLYWYRQTLGQGPEFLTYFQNEAQLEKSRLLSDRFSAERPKGSFSTLEIQRTEQGDSAMYLCASSLPLGRQETQYFGPGTRLLVL.

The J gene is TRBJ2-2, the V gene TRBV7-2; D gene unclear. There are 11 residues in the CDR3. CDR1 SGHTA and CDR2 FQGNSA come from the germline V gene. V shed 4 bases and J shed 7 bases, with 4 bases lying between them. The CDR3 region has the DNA TGTGCCAGCAGCTCTAACGGGGAGCTGTTTTTT. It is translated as CASSSNGELFF.

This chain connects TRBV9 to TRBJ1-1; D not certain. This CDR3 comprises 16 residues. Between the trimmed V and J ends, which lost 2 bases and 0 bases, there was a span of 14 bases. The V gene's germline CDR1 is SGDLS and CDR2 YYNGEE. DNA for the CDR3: TGTGCCAGCAGCGTCTTTTCGAGGGTCATGAACACTGAAGCTTTCTTT. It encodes CASSVFSRVMNTEAFF.

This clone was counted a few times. CDR3 sequence: CASSQDRAGEDLHNEQFF. DNA for the CDR3: TGTGCCAGCAGCCAAGATCGGGCAGGGGAGGACCTGCACAATGAGCAGTTCTTC. The J gene is TRBJ2-1, the V gene TRBV4-2, with D possibly being TRBD1 or TRBD2 (6 bases each). Per the germline V gene, CDR1 is LGHNA and CDR2 is YNFKEQ. Trimming shortened V by 0 bases and J by 5 bases, and 20 bases separated the two germline ends. The CDR3 contains 18 residues.

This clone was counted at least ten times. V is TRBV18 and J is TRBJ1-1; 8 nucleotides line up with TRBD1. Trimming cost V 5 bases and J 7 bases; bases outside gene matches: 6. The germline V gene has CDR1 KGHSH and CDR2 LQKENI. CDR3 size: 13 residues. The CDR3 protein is CASSSTGGNEAFF. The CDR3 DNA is TGTGCCAGCTCATCCACAGGGGGGAATGAAGCTTTCTTT.

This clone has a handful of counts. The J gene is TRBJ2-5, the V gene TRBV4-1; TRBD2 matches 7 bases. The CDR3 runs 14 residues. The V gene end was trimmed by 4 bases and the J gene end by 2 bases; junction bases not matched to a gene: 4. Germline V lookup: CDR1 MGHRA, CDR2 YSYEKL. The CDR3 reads CASSLWEGQETQYF. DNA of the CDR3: TGCGCCAGCAGCCTGTGGGAGGGGCAAGAGACCCAGTACTTC.

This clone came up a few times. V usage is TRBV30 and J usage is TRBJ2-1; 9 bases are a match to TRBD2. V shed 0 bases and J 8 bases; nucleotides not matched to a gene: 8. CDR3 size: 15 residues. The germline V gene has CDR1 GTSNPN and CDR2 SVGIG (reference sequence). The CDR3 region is CAWSVPSGAPHEQFF. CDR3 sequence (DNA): TGTGCCTGGAGTGTACCTAGCGGGGCCCCTCATGAGCAGTTCTTC.

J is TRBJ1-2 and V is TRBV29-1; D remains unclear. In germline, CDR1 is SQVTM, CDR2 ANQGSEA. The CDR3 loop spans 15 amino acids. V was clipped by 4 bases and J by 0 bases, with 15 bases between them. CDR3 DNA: TGCAGCGTTGCCCCGCAGGTGCCTACTAACTATGGCTACACCTTC. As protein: CSVAPQVPTNYGYTF.

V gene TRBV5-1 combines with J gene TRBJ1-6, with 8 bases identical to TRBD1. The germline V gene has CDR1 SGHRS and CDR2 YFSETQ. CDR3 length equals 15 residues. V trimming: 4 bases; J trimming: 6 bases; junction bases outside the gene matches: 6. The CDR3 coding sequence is TGCGCCAGCAGCGCGCGGACAGGGCTTAATTCACCCCTCCACTTT. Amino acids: CASSARTGLNSPLHF.

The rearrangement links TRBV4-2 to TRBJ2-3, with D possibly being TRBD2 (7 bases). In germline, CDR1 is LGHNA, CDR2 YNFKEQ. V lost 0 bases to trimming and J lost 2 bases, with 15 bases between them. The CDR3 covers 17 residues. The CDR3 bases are TGTGCCAGCAGCCAAGATATTGAGGGGGGGGCCACAGATACGCAGTATTTT. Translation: CASSQDIEGGATDTQYF.

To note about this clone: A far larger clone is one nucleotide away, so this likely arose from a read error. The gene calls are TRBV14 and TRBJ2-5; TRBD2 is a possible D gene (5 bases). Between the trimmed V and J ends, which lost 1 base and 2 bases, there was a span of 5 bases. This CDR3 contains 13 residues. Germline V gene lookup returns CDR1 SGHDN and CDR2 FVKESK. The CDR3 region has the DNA TGTGCCAGCAGCCAAGGCGGGCAAGAGACCCAGTACTTC. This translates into CASSQGGQETQYF.

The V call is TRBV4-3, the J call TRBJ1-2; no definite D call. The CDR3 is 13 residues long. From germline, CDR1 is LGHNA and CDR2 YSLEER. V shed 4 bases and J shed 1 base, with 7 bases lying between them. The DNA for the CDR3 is TGCGCCAGCAGCCTGCAGCATAACTATGGCTACACCTTC. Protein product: CASSLQHNYGYTF.

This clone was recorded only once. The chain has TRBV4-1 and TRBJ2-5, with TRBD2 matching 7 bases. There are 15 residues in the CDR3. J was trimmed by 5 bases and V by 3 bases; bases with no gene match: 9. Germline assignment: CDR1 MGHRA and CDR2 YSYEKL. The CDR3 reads CASSHPTSHKETQYF. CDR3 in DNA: TGCGCCAGCAGCCACCCGACTAGCCATAAGGAGACCCAGTACTTC.